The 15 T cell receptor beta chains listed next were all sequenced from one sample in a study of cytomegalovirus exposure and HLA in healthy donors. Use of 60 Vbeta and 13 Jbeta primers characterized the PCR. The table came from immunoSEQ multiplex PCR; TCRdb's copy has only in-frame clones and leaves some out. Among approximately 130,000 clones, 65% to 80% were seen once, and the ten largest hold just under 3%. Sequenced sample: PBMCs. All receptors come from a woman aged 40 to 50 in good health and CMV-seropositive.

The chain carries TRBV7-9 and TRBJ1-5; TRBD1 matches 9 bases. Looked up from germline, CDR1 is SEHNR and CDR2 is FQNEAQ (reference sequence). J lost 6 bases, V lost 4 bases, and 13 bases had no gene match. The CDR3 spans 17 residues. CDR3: CASSSSPGQGKSQPQHF. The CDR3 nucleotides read TGTGCCAGCAGCTCATCACCGGGACAGGGAAAAAGTCAGCCCCAGCATTTT.

CDR3 sequence: CASRTGKSTDTQYF. For the CDR3, the DNA is TGTGCCAGCAGAACAGGAAAGAGCACAGATACGCAGTATTTT. The chain combines TRBV28 with TRBJ2-3; a possible D gene is TRBD1 (5 bases). V was shortened by 6 bases and J by 0 bases, with 10 bases between the two germline ends. Germline assignment: CDR1 MDHEN and CDR2 SYDVKM. The CDR3 is 14 amino acids. Supplemented by reference TRBV28 and TRBJ2-3, the full variable domain reads DVKVTQSSRYLVKRTGEKVFLECVQDMDHENMFWYRQDPGLGLRLIYFSYDVKMKEKGDIPEGYSVSREKKERFSLILESASTNQTSMYLCASRTGKSTDTQYFGPGTRLTVL.

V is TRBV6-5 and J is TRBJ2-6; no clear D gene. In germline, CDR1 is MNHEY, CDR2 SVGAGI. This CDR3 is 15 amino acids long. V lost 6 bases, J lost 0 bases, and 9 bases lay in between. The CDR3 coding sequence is TGTGCCAGCAGCTCTGTAGACTCTGGGGCCAACGTCCTGACTTTC. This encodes CASSSVDSGANVLTF.

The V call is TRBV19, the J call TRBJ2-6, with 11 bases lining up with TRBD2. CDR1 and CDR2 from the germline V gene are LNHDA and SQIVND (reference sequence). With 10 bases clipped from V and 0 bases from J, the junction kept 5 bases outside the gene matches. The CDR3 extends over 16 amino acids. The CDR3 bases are TGTGCCACCGGGACTAGCGGCCTCTCTGGGGCCAACGTCCTGACTTTC. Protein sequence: CATGTSGLSGANVLTF.

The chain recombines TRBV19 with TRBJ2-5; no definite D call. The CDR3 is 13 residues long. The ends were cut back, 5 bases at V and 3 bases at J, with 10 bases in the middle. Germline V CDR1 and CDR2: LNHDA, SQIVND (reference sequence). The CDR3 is CASSPEPKETQYF. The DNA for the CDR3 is TGTGCCAGTAGTCCAGAACCAAAAGAGACCCAGTACTTC. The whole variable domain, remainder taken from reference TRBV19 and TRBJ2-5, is DGGITQSPKYLFRKEGQNVTLSCEQNLNHDAMYWYRQDPGQGLRLIYYSQIVNDFQKGDIAEGYSVSREKKESFPLTVTSAQKNPTAFYLCASSPEPKETQYFGPGTRLLVL.

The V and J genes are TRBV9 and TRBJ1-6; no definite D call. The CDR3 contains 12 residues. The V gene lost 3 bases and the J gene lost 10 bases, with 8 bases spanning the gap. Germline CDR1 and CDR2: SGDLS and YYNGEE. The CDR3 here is CASSDSLSPLHF. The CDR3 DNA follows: TGTGCCAGCAGCGACAGTCTATCACCCCTCCACTTT.

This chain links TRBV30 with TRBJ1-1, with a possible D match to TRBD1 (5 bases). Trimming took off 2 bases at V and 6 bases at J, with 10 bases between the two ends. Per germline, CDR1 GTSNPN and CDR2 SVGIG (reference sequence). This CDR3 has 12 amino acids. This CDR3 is CAWSHRMAEAFF. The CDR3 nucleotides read TGTGCCTGGAGTCACAGGATGGCTGAAGCTTTCTTT.

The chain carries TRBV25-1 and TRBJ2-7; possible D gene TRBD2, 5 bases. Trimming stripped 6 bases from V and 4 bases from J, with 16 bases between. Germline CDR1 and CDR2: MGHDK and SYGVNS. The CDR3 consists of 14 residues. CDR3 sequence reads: CASSLDGGKYEQYF. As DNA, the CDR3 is TGTGCCAGCAGCCTGGACGGAGGAAAGTACGAGCAGTACTTC.

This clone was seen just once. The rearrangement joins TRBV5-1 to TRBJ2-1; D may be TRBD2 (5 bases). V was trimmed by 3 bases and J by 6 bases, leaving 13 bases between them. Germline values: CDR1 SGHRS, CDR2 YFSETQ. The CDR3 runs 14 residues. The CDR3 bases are TGCGCCAGCAGCTCCCCGGGAATGATCAATGAGCAGTTCTTC. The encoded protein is CASSSPGMINEQFF.

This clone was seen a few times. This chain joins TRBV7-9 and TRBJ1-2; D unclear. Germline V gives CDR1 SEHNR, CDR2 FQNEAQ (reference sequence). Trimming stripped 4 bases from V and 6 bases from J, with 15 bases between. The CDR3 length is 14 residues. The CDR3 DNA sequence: TGTGCCAGCAGCTCCCTCGCAGGTGCCGATGGCTACACCTTC. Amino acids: CASSSLAGADGYTF.

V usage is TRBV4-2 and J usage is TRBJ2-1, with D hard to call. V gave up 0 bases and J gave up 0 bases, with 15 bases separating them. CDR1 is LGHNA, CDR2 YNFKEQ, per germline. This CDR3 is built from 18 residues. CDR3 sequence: CASSQDESPRSSYNEQFF. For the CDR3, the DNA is TGTGCCAGCAGCCAAGATGAAAGCCCTCGGAGCTCCTACAATGAGCAGTTCTTC.

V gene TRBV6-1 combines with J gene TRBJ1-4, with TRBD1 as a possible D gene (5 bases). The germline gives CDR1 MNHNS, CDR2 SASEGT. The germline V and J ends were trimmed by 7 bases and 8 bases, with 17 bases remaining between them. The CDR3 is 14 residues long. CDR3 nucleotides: TGTGCCAGCACTGGACCCCTACGGGGGGAAAAACTGTTTTTT. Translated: CASTGPLRGEKLFF.

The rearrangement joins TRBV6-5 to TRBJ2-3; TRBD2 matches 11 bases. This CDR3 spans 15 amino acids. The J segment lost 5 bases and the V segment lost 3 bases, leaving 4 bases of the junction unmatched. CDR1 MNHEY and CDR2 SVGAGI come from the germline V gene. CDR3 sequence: CASSYTSGRKDTQYF. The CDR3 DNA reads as TGTGCCAGCAGTTATACTAGCGGGAGAAAAGATACGCAGTATTTT.

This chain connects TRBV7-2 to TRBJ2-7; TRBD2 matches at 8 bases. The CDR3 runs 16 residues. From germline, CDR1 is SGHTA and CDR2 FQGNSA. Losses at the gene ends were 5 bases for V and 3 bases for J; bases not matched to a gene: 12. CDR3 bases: TGTGCCAGCAGCCCCCCCGGACGGGAGGGCATCTACGAGCAGTACTTC. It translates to CASSPPGREGIYEQYF.

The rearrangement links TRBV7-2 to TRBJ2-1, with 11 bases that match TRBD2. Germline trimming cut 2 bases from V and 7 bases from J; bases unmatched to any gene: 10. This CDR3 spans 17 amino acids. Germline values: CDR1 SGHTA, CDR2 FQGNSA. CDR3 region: CASSLPSGLAERNEQFF. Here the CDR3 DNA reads TGTGCCAGCAGCTTACCCTCGGGACTAGCGGAACGAAATGAGCAGTTCTTC. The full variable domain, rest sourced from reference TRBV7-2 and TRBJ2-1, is GAGVSQSPSNKVTEKGKDVELRCDPISGHTALYWYRQSLGQGLEFLIYFQGNSAPDKSGLPSDRFSAERTGGSVSTLTIQRTQQEDSAVYLCASSLPSGLAERNEQFFGPGTRLTVL.